This TCR beta chain came from a study of OX40 agonist ivuxolimab in advanced cancers. Regarding the study in general: Ivuxolimab, which targeted the costimulatory receptor OX40 (CD134), was an agonistic, fully human IgG2 monoclonal antibody. Intravenous ivuxolimab was administered to patients every 2 weeks at six dose levels: 0.01, 0.1, 0.3, 1.5, 3 and 10 mg/kg. Of the approximately 50 patients in dose escalation, around 20 had hepatocellular carcinoma, roughly 15 had melanoma, 9 had renal cell carcinoma and 9 had head and neck cancer. In the dose-escalation cohort, 82.7% of patients were male, and the mean age was around 60 years, with a range of roughly 20 to 79. Prior anti-PD-1, anti-PD-L1 or anti-CTLA-4 therapy was permitted, and roughly two fifths of dose-escalation patients had received checkpoint inhibitors. Three dose-escalation patients achieved partial responses, one with hepatocellular carcinoma and two with cutaneous melanoma. Peripheral TCRbeta sequencing aimed to test whether ivuxolimab altered TCR sequence diversity and caused clonal T-cell expansion. The paper reports the monotherapy dose-escalation portion (N of about 50 patients) of the phase I ivuxolimab trial.

The trial excluded patients who had a history of autoimmune disease or were on systemic immunosuppression. Peripheral blood for TCR sequencing was collected from all dose cohorts at baseline, on cycle 4 day 1, and on cycle 7 day 1. Samples came from an open-label, multicenter, first-in-human phase I dose-escalation trial of ivuxolimab. Adults with locally advanced or metastatic head and neck squamous cell, hepatocellular, melanoma or renal cell carcinoma were enrolled in the trial. CD4+ and CD8+ T cells were sorted separately from peripheral blood before TCR sequencing. Worth noting for this clone: Its antigen is unknown. The record has no base qualities; no much larger clone is one base away.

Genomic DNA was extracted from sorted cells for sequencing of the TCRbeta CDR3 region. TCRbeta CDR3 regions were sequenced using the immunoSEQ Assay. In its TCRdb copy, this immuneACCESS table keeps in-frame sequences only and misses some clones. Where compared with another copy, unresolved V genes explain less than half of these, and the others have no known cause. Present in this sample are some 70,000 clones, about 90% of which were seen just once. The leading ten clones occupy around 2.7% of the sample. V was cut back by 5 bases and J by 7 bases, leaving a gap of 15 bases between them. The CDR3 holds 14 amino acids from the cysteine to the phenylalanine. Just the 42-base CDR3 DNA is kept, in frame starting at base 1. According to the germline V gene, CDR1 reads MDHEN and CDR2 reads SYDVKM. General findings and caveats noted by the study authors: Partial responders in the 0.1-3.0 mg/kg groups had among the lowest normalized peripheral clonal expansion, especially among CD8+ T cells. After ivuxolimab, more expanded clones were found on average in CD8+ T cells than in CD4+ T cells. Antigen specificity was not determined for the clonally expanded peripheral T cells. Low levels of normalized T-cell clonal expansion were also seen in some patients who did not respond. Clonal expansion of both CD4+ and CD8+ blood T cells was observed from baseline to week 6 at doses 0.1 to 3.0 mg/kg.

Sequenced material: CD4+ or CD8+ T cells sorted from blood, taken in a trial of the OX40 agonist ivuxolimab. This receptor was obtained from an adult with an advanced solid tumor such as melanoma, head and neck, liver or kidney cancer. The sequence is built from TRBV28 and TRBJ1-5; the D gene is perhaps TRBD1, on 6 matching bases. The CDR3 protein: CASSGEQGWQPQHF. In nucleotide form, the sequence is TGTGCCAGCAGTGGTGAACAGGGCTGGCAGCCCCAGCATTTT.